The 15 T cell receptor beta chains reported below all come from one sample, sequenced in a study of T cells expressing NK-cell markers. TCRdb processed the 5' RACE reads again and assigns one entry to each CDR3 protein, with no DNA. The sample table sets out 150,000 or so distinct CDR3 sequences. Sequenced material: blood T cells: a sorted CD56 or NKG2C T cell subset, CD4+ or CD8+ T cells, or bulk PBMC T cells (not recorded which). The receptors here all came from a woman between 18 and 70 years old in good health.

The chain couples TRBV12-3 or TRBV12-4 to TRBJ1-1; TCRdb's D call, TRBD1, is unchecked because there is no DNA. The CDR3 covers 14 residues. CDR3: CASSLQGVNTEAFF.

The J gene is TRBJ1-2, the V gene TRBV27; no DNA is available, so the TRBD1 call from TCRdb remains unchecked. The germline V gene encodes CDR1 MNHEY and CDR2 SMNVEV (reference sequence). There are 18 residues in the CDR3. CDR3 sequence: CASSLSARQGSRGYGYTF.

V and J are TRBV6-2 or TRBV6-3 and TRBJ2-3; the TRBD2 assignment by TCRdb is unverifiable without DNA. Germline V gene lookup returns CDR1 MNHEY and CDR2 SVGEGT. The CDR3 runs 17 residues. The CDR3 loop reads CASSYPPLRTSTDTQYF.

V usage is TRBV24-1 and J usage is TRBJ2-3. Germline V gives CDR1 KGHDR, CDR2 SFDVKD. The CDR3 is 15 residues long. CDR3 protein: CATSEPATGTDTQYF.

The chain couples TRBV5-1 to TRBJ2-7; TCRdb lists TRBD1, though no DNA is available to test this call. CDR3 length: 13 amino acids. Germline CDR1 reads SGHRS; CDR2 reads YFSETQ. The CDR3 loop is CASSWTGFYEQYF.

The chain recombines TRBV11-1 with TRBJ1-5; TCRdb's assignment of TRBD1 cannot be checked, as there is no DNA. The CDR3 loop spans 19 amino acids. CDR1 SGHAT and CDR2 FQDESV come from the germline V gene (reference sequence). The CDR3 sequence: CASSLAEIGRVGDNQPQHF.

The V call is TRBV20-1, the J call TRBJ2-4; TCRdb outputs TRBD1, but without DNA this stays unchecked. Germline V CDR1 and CDR2: DFQATT, SNEGSKA (reference sequence). CDR3 length: 13 amino acids. This chain's CDR3 is CSAPRTGRNIQYF.

V and J are TRBV29-1 and TRBJ1-1; TCRdb picks TRBD1, but there is no DNA to check that call. The CDR3 runs 15 residues. Germline CDR1 is SQVTM and CDR2 is ANQGSEA. CDR3 protein: CSVPGQGVMNTEAFF. Drawing the rest from reference TRBV29-1 and TRBJ1-1, the complete variable domain is SAVISQKPSRDICQRGTSLTIQCQVDSQVTMMFWYRQQPGQSLTLIATANQGSEATYESGFVIDKFPISRPNLTFSTLTVSNMSPEDSSIYLCSVPGQGVMNTEAFFGQGTRLTVV.

The chain carries TRBV5-1 and TRBJ2-5; checking the TCRdb D call of TRBD2 is not possible without DNA. CDR1 SGHRS and CDR2 YFSETQ come from the germline V gene. CDR3 length equals 14 residues. The CDR3 sequence: CASSSRGNLETQYF.

The chain has TRBV6-5 and TRBJ1-4. The CDR3 sequence is 16 residues long. Per the germline V gene, CDR1 is MNHEY and CDR2 is SVGAGI. The CDR3 loop is CASSYSGRGTLLELFF.

The rearrangement joins TRBV5-4 to TRBJ2-2; the D call from TCRdb, TRBD1, cannot be confirmed without DNA. This CDR3 contains 15 residues. Per germline, CDR1 SGHNT and CDR2 YYREEE (reference sequence). The CDR3 spells CASSSRTGGTGELFF.

The CDR3 is CASSSRGTLSYEQYF. The chain combines TRBV7-2 with TRBJ2-7. The V gene's germline CDR1 is SGHTA and CDR2 FQGNSA. The CDR3 runs to 15 residues.

This chain uses TRBV4-1 with TRBJ2-2; TCRdb reports TRBD1, a call that lacks DNA to check it against. The germline CDR1 and CDR2 sequences are MGHRA and YSYEKL. This CDR3 region has 16 residues. The CDR3 spells CASSQPGKGFTGELFF.

The chain links TRBV6-1 to TRBJ1-1; the TCRdb D gene call, TRBD1, has no DNA to confirm it. CDR3 size: 15 residues. The germline V gene has CDR1 MNHNS and CDR2 SASEGT. CDR3 amino acids: CASSEWTGLNTEAFF.

The rearrangement uses TRBV3-1 and TRBJ2-7. Germline CDR1 is LGHDT and CDR2 is YNNKEL (reference sequence). The CDR3 totals 14 residues. The CDR3 loop reads CASSQFRGSHEQYF.